The T cell receptor (beta chain) described here comes from a study of PD-L1 blockade in urothelial cancer (dated by TCRdb to 2016 to 2017). General notes on the study: All patients started therapy in about 2014 and received atezolizumab 1,200 mg intravenously every 3 weeks. Blood samples were analyzed at 3 weeks after treatment start (second dose) and at 6 weeks after treatment start. Durable clinical benefit meant progression-free survival longer than 6 months, and TCR features were also tested against progression-free and overall survival. Under 30 patients had pretreatment blood TCR-seq, approximately 24 had at least one posttreatment blood collection, and approximately 24 had tumor TCR-seq. The study was an exploratory multi-omic analysis of somatic, immune and clinical correlates of response to PD-L1 blockade with atezolizumab in urothelial cancer. Blood samples gave median yields of roughly 150,000 T cells and over 80,000 unique TCRs, along with a median clonality of roughly 0.08. In the same patients, pretreatment tumors underwent whole exome sequencing and RNA sequencing in addition to TCR sequencing. Pretreatment tumor samples, along with matched peripheral blood collected serially before and after atezolizumab treatment, underwent TCR sequencing. About 85% of the roughly 29 patients were males with bladder-origin urothelial cancer, and about 60% of the roughly 30 reported a prior smoking history. An ECOG performance status of 0 or 1 was recorded for the patients, and 0 to 3 prior chemotherapy regimens had been received by the patients. Durable clinical benefit was achieved by nine patients but not by the remaining 20. The paper as a whole reports these results and caveats: Patients with durable benefit showed greater expansion of tumor-associated TCR clones in peripheral blood 3 weeks after starting treatment (n ≈ 22, p = 0.022). Small sample size (n ≈ 29) and many exploratory analyses mean the results are intended to be hypothesis-generating. A pretreatment peripheral blood TCR clonality below the median was linked to improved progression-free and overall survival.

Notes on this clone: Its antigen is still unknown. Per-base qualities were not stored, and no clone one base away is much larger.

What this sample's time point label stands for: pretreatment peripheral blood. A total of 25 to 30 patients with locally advanced or metastatic urothelial carcinoma, treated at Memorial Sloan Kettering on a trial protocol, made up the cohort. Peripheral blood mononuclear cells were collected pretreatment and during treatment, with between 1 and 8 total time points per patient. The Qiagen DNeasy Blood extraction kit was used to purify genomic DNA from total PBMCs and tumor samples. PBMCs were collected pretreatment and during treatment, and were isolated and stored as previously described. To estimate absolute template abundance from read counts, synthetic TCR analog templates were spiked into each PCR. TCRbeta CDR3 regions were amplified from genomic DNA with bias-controlled V and J gene primers using the immunoSEQ assay. Sequencing of rearranged TCRbeta segments was done at approximately 20X coverage. The study's own analysis went as follows. Sequencing errors were corrected by clustering and CDR3s were annotated against IMGT to assign V, D and J genes. Downstream analyses used only productive TCRbeta rearrangements, leaving out any out-of-frame or stop-codon sequences. Clonality was computed as one minus Shannon entropy normalized by the log of the number of unique productive sequences. Fisher's exact test with Benjamini-Hochberg correction, at a threshold of adjusted p below 0.01, was used to find clones that differed between time points or between blood and tumor. TCRdb took this table from immuneACCESS and kept in-frame rearrangements with V and J called. Such tables lack part of the clones; where checked against another copy, unresolved V genes explain under half of the gap, and the rest is unexplained. V and J calls and clone size follow that table, whereas D and trimming were derived from the DNA. This sample is represented by 90,000 or so clones; approximately 88% of them were singletons. Clones ranked in the top ten supply roughly 0.99% of the sample.

This receptor was obtained from a woman of 80 years or more with urothelial cancer. The sequencing used PBMCs, collected around atezolizumab (anti-PD-L1) treatment.

The nucleotides read TGTGCCAGCAGCGTAGGGACTAGCATGGGCGAGACCCAGTACTTC. It is translated as CASSVGTSMGETQYF. Here the chain combines TRBV9 and TRBJ2-5; 8 of the junction bases match TRBD2. Sequences SGDLS (CDR1) and YYNGEE (CDR2) are obtained from the germline V gene. V lost 0 bases and J lost 5 bases, and the count of bases not matched to a germline gene is 6. The CDR3 holds 15 amino acids from the cysteine to the phenylalanine. The sequence is cut down to CDR3 DNA, 45 bases in frame from base 1.